Listed here is a single TCR beta chain. The entry originates in a study of CD8+ T cells in alopecia areata. CDR3 length: 11 amino acids. The V gene lost 5 bases and the J gene lost 9 bases, with 11 bases spanning the gap. Germline CDR1 is DFQATT and CDR2 is SNEGSKA (reference sequence). Sequencing templates came from extracted RNA that was reverse transcribed into cDNA. Clones were sequenced by immunoSEQ multiplex PCR, and TCRdb holds only the in-frame ones, with some missing. Of over 200,000 clones listed, 57% were seen once; the top ten hold over 0.4%. The sample here was CD4+ T cells sorted from blood, taken at week 0. The sequence was obtained from a human donor with alopecia areata. This chain uses TRBV20-1 with TRBJ2-1; D uncertain. DNA of the CDR3: TGCAGTGCTGGAAACCGCGGTGAGCAGTTCTTC. This sequence encodes CSAGNRGEQFF.